This T cell receptor beta chain was captured in a study of shared clonotypes between healthy human individuals. For the study at large: With ages of 18 to 49, the donors were a couple of women and a few men. Overall study results and limits: Blood was the only sampled material, and tissue repertoires likely differ.

Execution of the assay was at deep level. Each replicate PCR on the sorted subsets used 200 to 250 ng DNA (approximately 33,000 T cell genomes). Clones were sequenced by immunoSEQ multiplex PCR, and TCRdb holds only the in-frame ones, with some missing. The repertoire holds 600,000 to 800,000 clones, 72% seen once, with around 1.7% in the top ten. Germline V CDR1 and CDR2: SNHLY, FYNNEI. V lost 1 base and J 7 bases, leaving 17 bases between the germline ends. The CDR3 extends over 15 amino acids. A remark on this clone: Its antigen is unidentified.

This chain joins TRBV2 and TRBJ2-7, with a tentative D call TRBD2 (6 bases). This receptor was taken from a woman aged 25 to 39 in good health. The sample was memory CD4+ T cells sorted from blood. Subset denoted: CD45RA-negative fraction. In DNA form, the CDR3 reads TGTGCCAGCAGTGAAGTGGCTACGGGACTCCGGGAGCAGTACTTC. It specifies CASSEVATGLREQYF.